This T cell receptor (beta chain) was sequenced in a study of blood T cell repertoires in COVID-19. Study-wide context: PBMCs, B-cell-depleted T cells, or T cells provided the cDNA or gDNA that made up the material.

The method was immunoSEQ multiplex PCR; TCRdb's version includes in-frame clones alone and lacks a portion of them. In the table there are about 200,000 clones, more than 70% of which are singletons. The germline V and J ends were trimmed by 3 bases and 5 bases, with 13 bases remaining between them. The CDR3 is 13 residues long. The V gene's germline CDR1 is SQVTM and CDR2 ANQGSEA. V usage is TRBV29-1 and J usage is TRBJ1-1, with D maybe TRBD1 (6 bases). The sequence came from a woman aged 18-35 years who had recovered from COVID-19. Sequenced sample: PBMCs or T cells enriched from blood (not recorded which). DNA of the CDR3: TGCAGCGTTGATCGGCAGCAGGGGACTGAAGCTTTCTTT. Its translation is CSVDRQQGTEAFF.